This entry features one TCR beta chain sequence. The data belong to a study of neoadjuvant anti-PD-1 for oral cavity cancer. CDR1 and CDR2 from the germline V gene are MNHEY and SMNVEV (reference sequence). The CDR3 extends over 14 amino acids. V was pared by 4 bases and J by 2 bases, with 9 bases between. As to time point: after neoadjuvant nivolumab, at surgical resection. Assay: immunoSEQ multiplex PCR; the TCRdb copy retains only in-frame clones and omits some. In the table there are about 32,000 clones, roughly 85% of which are singletons. The sequencing here drew on PBMCs, taken after nivolumab (anti-PD-1) treatment. The J gene is TRBJ1-5, the V gene TRBV27; D is undetermined. This receptor was obtained from a person aged 35-79 years with oral cavity squamous cell carcinoma. This chain's CDR3 is CASSSRVGNQPQHF. In DNA, the CDR3 is TGTGCCAGCAGTTCCCGGGTGGGCAATCAGCCCCAGCATTTT.